This T cell receptor beta chain was retrieved from a study of T cells in tuberculosis. Overall study findings and caveats: Shorter CDR3-alpha in active tuberculosis partly drove smaller distances.

The CDR3 runs to 15 residues. Germline values: CDR1 SGHTA, CDR2 FQGTGA. V lost 5 bases, J lost 2 bases, and 7 bases stayed unmatched. The table came from immunoSEQ multiplex PCR; TCRdb's copy has only in-frame clones and leaves some out. This sample has roughly 32,000 clones; roughly 95% occur once, and the top ten carry 2% to 3%. For this clone: Its cognate antigen is unknown.

This receptor was obtained from a donor aged 10-30 years with latent tuberculosis or without tuberculosis infection. The material sequenced was PBMCs. This rearrangement joins TRBV7-3 to TRBJ2-3; 7 bases are shared with TRBD1. The CDR3 DNA reads TGTGCCAGCAGCCGGGGACAGACTGTCACAGATACGCAGTATTTT. It encodes CASSRGQTVTDTQYF.